A selection of T cell receptor beta chains follows, all from one sample in a study of regulatory T cells in long-lasting Graves disease. TCRdb reprocessed the multiplex PCR reads with MiXCR, giving one entry per CDR3 protein. In the table there are some 500,000 distinct CDR3 sequences, less than 15% of which are singletons. The data also belong to a second study, concerning T cells in Graves' hyperthyroidism and ophthalmopathy.

Sequencing used peripheral blood mononuclear cells (PBMCs), obtained at new diagnosis, from a patient treated with antithyroid drugs. The receptors were gathered from a man aged 25-45 years with Graves disease. The CDR3 runs from the conserved cysteine through the conserved F or W. The order of the fields is V gene, CDR3 length, J gene, clone size, D gene, CDR3 DNA, CDR3 protein. D genes are given only for firm matches. Not every row has a clone size; where given, it reads once, few, many or a size class.

V gene: TRBV29-1
CDR3 length: 13
J gene: TRBJ1-1
clone size: many
D gene: TRBD1
CDR3 DNA: TGCAGCGTGGGATTCGCAGGGGGCACTGAAGCTTTCTTT
CDR3 protein: CSVGFAGGTEAFF

V gene: TRBV20-1
CDR3 length: 13
J gene: TRBJ1-2
clone size: many
D gene: .
CDR3 DNA: TGCAGTGCCCCGGACAGTTTTAACTATGGCTACACCTTC
CDR3 protein: CSAPDSFNYGYTF

V gene: TRBV12-3/TRBV12-4
CDR3 length: 16
J gene: TRBJ1-2
clone size: many
D gene: TRBD1
CDR3 DNA: TGTGCCAGCACTTCCCCGGACAGGGATCGTAACTATGGCTACACCTTC
CDR3 protein: CASTSPDRDRNYGYTF

V gene: TRBV24-1
CDR3 length: 15
J gene: TRBJ2-1
clone size: many
D gene: .
CDR3 DNA: TGTGCCACCAGTGATTCAGGGACCGTCTACAATGAGCAGTTCTTC
CDR3 protein: CATSDSGTVYNEQFF

V gene: TRBV5-1
CDR3 length: 14
J gene: TRBJ1-3
clone size: .
D gene: .
CDR3 DNA: TGCGCCAGCAGCGTCGGACGCTCTGGAAACACCATATATTTT
CDR3 protein: CASSVGRSGNTIYF

V gene: TRBV5-1
CDR3 length: 13
J gene: TRBJ2-7
clone size: .
D gene: TRBD2
CDR3 DNA: TGCGCCAGCAGCATCGGGACTAGCGGCGAGCAGTACTTC
CDR3 protein: CASSIGTSGEQYF

V gene: TRBV12-3/TRBV12-4
CDR3 length: 15
J gene: TRBJ2-1
clone size: many
D gene: TRBD2
CDR3 DNA: TGTGCCAGCAGACCCGGGACTAGCGGCTACAATGAGCAGTTCTTC
CDR3 protein: CASRPGTSGYNEQFF

V gene: TRBV7-2
CDR3 length: 16
J gene: TRBJ2-7
clone size: many
D gene: .
CDR3 DNA: TGTGCCAGCAGCTTAGTGGGCGGCTCGAGCTCCTACGAGCAGTACTTC
CDR3 protein: CASSLVGGSSSYEQYF

V gene: TRBV24-1
CDR3 length: 14
J gene: TRBJ2-1
clone size: many
D gene: .
CDR3 DNA: TGTGCCACCAGTGATTTCGCAGGGAACAATGAGCAGTTCTTC
CDR3 protein: CATSDFAGNNEQFF

V gene: TRBV19
CDR3 length: 14
J gene: TRBJ2-3
clone size: .
D gene: TRBD2
CDR3 DNA: TGTGCCAGTAGGGCGACTAGCGGGAGCGATACGCAGTATTTT
CDR3 protein: CASRATSGSDTQYF

V gene: TRBV3-1
CDR3 length: 15
J gene: TRBJ2-7
clone size: many
D gene: .
CDR3 DNA: TGTGCCAGCAGCCAAGCGCACTCCAAAATCTACGAGCAGTACTTC
CDR3 protein: CASSQAHSKIYEQYF

V gene: TRBV20-1
CDR3 length: 13
J gene: TRBJ2-7
clone size: many
D gene: TRBD2
CDR3 DNA: TGCAGTGCTAAGACTAGCGGGACCTACGAGCAGTACTTC
CDR3 protein: CSAKTSGTYEQYF

V gene: TRBV29-1
CDR3 length: 17
J gene: TRBJ2-1
clone size: many
D gene: TRBD2
CDR3 DNA: TGCAGCGTTGAAGAGGACCGTCGGACTAGCAGAAACAATGAGCAGTTCTTC
CDR3 protein: CSVEEDRRTSRNNEQFF

V gene: TRBV6-1
CDR3 length: 14
J gene: TRBJ2-7
clone size: .
D gene: .
CDR3 DNA: TGTGCCAGCAGGCTCGCAGGGGTTAGTGACGAGCAGTACTTC
CDR3 protein: CASRLAGVSDEQYF

V gene: TRBV6-2/TRBV6-3
CDR3 length: 18
J gene: TRBJ1-2
clone size: few
D gene: TRBD1
CDR3 DNA: TGTGCCAGCAGTTACCCTACAGGGGATTATATGCGTAACTATGGCTACACCTTC
CDR3 protein: CASSYPTGDYMRNYGYTF

V gene: TRBV24-1
CDR3 length: 13
J gene: TRBJ1-1
clone size: many
D gene: .
CDR3 DNA: TGTGCCACCAGTGACTTTGACAGGACTGAAGCTTTCTTT
CDR3 protein: CATSDFDRTEAFF

V gene: TRBV6-1
CDR3 length: 14
J gene: TRBJ1-3
clone size: many
D gene: .
CDR3 DNA: TGTGCCAGCAGTGGGACAGATTCTGGAAACACCATATATTTT
CDR3 protein: CASSGTDSGNTIYF

V gene: TRBV5-1
CDR3 length: 14
J gene: TRBJ1-5
clone size: many
D gene: .
CDR3 DNA: TGCGCCAGCCGCCCCGAGGGGTCAAATCAGCCCCAGCATTTT
CDR3 protein: CASRPEGSNQPQHF

V gene: TRBV27
CDR3 length: 16
J gene: TRBJ2-4
clone size: .
D gene: TRBD2
CDR3 DNA: TGTGCCAGCGGGGAGGGACTAGCGGGAGTCCAAAACATTCAGTACTTC
CDR3 protein: CASGEGLAGVQNIQYF

V gene: TRBV7-2
CDR3 length: 14
J gene: TRBJ2-7
clone size: many
D gene: .
CDR3 DNA: TGTGCCAGCAGCTTTGGCGGAGGTTTCTACGAGCAGTACTTC
CDR3 protein: CASSFGGGFYEQYF

V gene: TRBV20-1
CDR3 length: 15
J gene: TRBJ1-1
clone size: few
D gene: .
CDR3 DNA: TGCAGTGCTAGAGCTGCCGGGGGGCGAGTCTCTGAAGCTTTCTTT
CDR3 protein: CSARAAGGRVSEAFF

V gene: TRBV19
CDR3 length: 15
J gene: TRBJ2-3
clone size: .
D gene: .
CDR3 DNA: TGTGCCAGTAGTATCTTAGTCGGCCCCACAGATACGCAGTATTTT
CDR3 protein: CASSILVGPTDTQYF

V gene: TRBV24-1
CDR3 length: 15
J gene: TRBJ2-3
clone size: many
D gene: .
CDR3 DNA: TGTGCCACCAGTGATACCCAGGGAGGCACAGATACGCAGTATTTT
CDR3 protein: CATSDTQGGTDTQYF

V gene: TRBV4-2
CDR3 length: 20
J gene: TRBJ2-3
clone size: .
D gene: TRBD2
CDR3 DNA: TGTGCCAGCAGCCAAGAACCCGGGACTAGCGGGAGTATTGGGACAGATACGCAGTATTTT
CDR3 protein: CASSQEPGTSGSIGTDTQYF

V gene: TRBV25-1
CDR3 length: 12
J gene: TRBJ1-2
clone size: few
D gene: .
CDR3 DNA: TGTGCCAGCAGTGAAAGTTTCACAGGCTACACCTTC
CDR3 protein: CASSESFTGYTF

V gene: TRBV5-1
CDR3 length: 17
J gene: TRBJ2-1
clone size: .
D gene: TRBD2
CDR3 DNA: TGCGCCAGCAGCTTGGCCACTAGCGAGAGCTCCTACAATGAGCAGTTCTTC
CDR3 protein: CASSLATSESSYNEQFF

V gene: TRBV6-1
CDR3 length: 15
J gene: TRBJ2-7
clone size: few
D gene: .
CDR3 DNA: TGTGCCAGCAGTGAAGTCCTGGATCCTGCCTACGAGCAGTACTTC
CDR3 protein: CASSEVLDPAYEQYF

V gene: TRBV20-1
CDR3 length: 12
J gene: TRBJ2-1
clone size: many
D gene: .
CDR3 DNA: TGCAGTGCTCCCCAATCCTACAATGAGCAGTTCTTC
CDR3 protein: CSAPQSYNEQFF

V gene: TRBV29-1
CDR3 length: 15
J gene: TRBJ2-7
clone size: few
D gene: .
CDR3 DNA: TGCAGCGTTATCTTTGGACTGGGGAGCTCCTACGAGCAGTACTTC
CDR3 protein: CSVIFGLGSSYEQYF

V gene: TRBV3-1
CDR3 length: 13
J gene: TRBJ2-1
clone size: .
D gene: TRBD2
CDR3 DNA: TGTGCCAGCAGCCATGAACATAGCGGGGAGCAGTTCTTC
CDR3 protein: CASSHEHSGEQFF

V gene: TRBV2
CDR3 length: 15
J gene: TRBJ2-1
clone size: many
D gene: TRBD2
CDR3 DNA: TGTGCCAGCAGTGGTAGTCTAGCGGCCTACAATGAGCAGTTCTTC
CDR3 protein: CASSGSLAAYNEQFF

V gene: TRBV11-2
CDR3 length: 15
J gene: TRBJ1-2
clone size: many
D gene: .
CDR3 DNA: TGTGCCAGCAGCTTAGAGGGAGGGGTGCTCTATGGCTACACCTTC
CDR3 protein: CASSLEGGVLYGYTF

V gene: TRBV3-1
CDR3 length: 14
J gene: TRBJ2-1
clone size: few
D gene: TRBD2
CDR3 DNA: TGTGCCAGCAGCACGACTAGCGGCTACAATGAGCAGTTCTTC
CDR3 protein: CASSTTSGYNEQFF

V gene: TRBV7-9
CDR3 length: 13
J gene: TRBJ2-5
clone size: many
D gene: .
CDR3 DNA: TGTGCCACTAGACGCAGGGAGTTGGAGACCCAGTACTTC
CDR3 protein: CATRRRELETQYF

V gene: TRBV29-1
CDR3 length: 12
J gene: TRBJ2-3
clone size: .
D gene: TRBD2
CDR3 DNA: TGCAGCGCTGGGGGAGGGCTTGATACGCAGTATTTT
CDR3 protein: CSAGGGLDTQYF

V gene: TRBV6-2/TRBV6-3
CDR3 length: 13
J gene: TRBJ2-3
clone size: .
D gene: .
CDR3 DNA: TGTGCCAGCACTCGGGACCAAACAGATACGCAGTATTTT
CDR3 protein: CASTRDQTDTQYF